A single sample is the source of the 11 T cell receptor beta chains below, sequenced in a study of T cells in localized non-small cell lung cancer. Assay used: immunoSEQ multiplex PCR; TCRdb lists only in-frame clones, some missing. Counted here are about 27,000 clones, about 85% occurring once; the ten biggest clones make up more than 13%. The sample was peripheral blood, taken before any cancer treatment. These receptors all stem from a female donor older than 55 with stage II squamous cell lung carcinoma.

The rearrangement uses TRBV28 and TRBJ1-3, with 7 bases fitting TRBD1. The CDR3 extends over 17 amino acids. Looked up from germline, CDR1 is MDHEN and CDR2 is SYDVKM. Unmatched junction bases numbered 14, after V lost 5 bases and J lost 4 bases. The CDR3, as DNA: TGTGCCAGCAGTAGCCGACATGACAGGGTAAAAGGAAACACCATATATTTT. Its translation: CASSSRHDRVKGNTIYF. Full variable domain (remainder filled in from reference TRBV28 and TRBJ1-3): DVKVTQSSRYLVKRTGEKVFLECVQDMDHENMFWYRQDPGLGLRLIYFSYDVKMKEKGDIPEGYSVSREKKERFSLILESASTNQTSMYLCASSSRHDRVKGNTIYFGEGSWLTVV.

V gene TRBV19 combines with J gene TRBJ1-2, with D perhaps matching TRBD1 (6 bases). Germline V gene sequence: CDR1 LNHDA, CDR2 SQIVND (reference sequence). The CDR3 loop spans 10 amino acids. The CDR3 sequence is CGSGDYGYTF. The DNA for the CDR3 is TGTGGGTCAGGGGATTATGGCTACACCTTC.

The chain recombines TRBV7-6 with TRBJ2-7; 8 bases are shared with TRBD2. After removal of 0 bases from V and 2 bases from J, the junction contained 12 bases not matched to a gene. The CDR3 is 18 residues long. The germline gives CDR1 SGHVS, CDR2 FNYEAQ. CDR3: CASSLAAGGGGSAYEQYF. CDR3 in DNA: TGTGCCAGCAGCTTAGCCGCCGGGGGCGGGGGGTCGGCCTACGAGCAGTACTTC. The full variable domain, its missing parts supplied by reference TRBV7-6 and TRBJ2-7, is GAGVSQSPRYKVTKRGQDVALRCDPISGHVSLYWYRQALGQGPEFLTYFNYEAQQDKSGLPNDRFSAERPEGSISTLTIQRTEQRDSAMYRCASSLAAGGGGSAYEQYFGPGTRLTVT.

The V and J genes are TRBV9 and TRBJ1-1; 7 bases agree with TRBD1. Germline lookup yields CDR1 SGDLS and CDR2 YYNGEE. The V segment lost 4 bases and the J segment 3 bases; nucleotides outside the gene matches: 9. CDR3 length: 15 residues. The CDR3 coding sequence is TGTGCCAGCAGCCCAATAGACAGGGTTCACACTGAAGCTTTCTTT. Translating it yields CASSPIDRVHTEAFF.

The J gene is TRBJ2-4, the V gene TRBV5-1; the D gene could be TRBD1 or TRBD2 (5 bases each). Trimming cost V 2 bases and J 0 bases, with 21 bases left between them. The CDR3 spans 19 residues. Germline V gene sequence: CDR1 SGHRS, CDR2 YFSETQ. The CDR3 reads CASSFKPGTPNLAKNIQYF. The DNA for the CDR3 is TGCGCCAGCAGCTTCAAACCAGGGACGCCAAACCTAGCCAAAAACATTCAGTACTTC.

This clone was found a few times. V usage is TRBV11-2 and J usage is TRBJ1-2, with D unclear. The germline V and J ends were trimmed by 0 bases and 5 bases, with 10 bases remaining between them. Germline V gives CDR1 SGHAT, CDR2 FQNNGV. CDR3 length: 14 amino acids. CDR3 nucleotides: TGTGCCAGCAGCTTAGATAAGGCCTTTTATGGCTACACCTTC. It is translated as CASSLDKAFYGYTF.

The rearrangement uses TRBV6-6 and TRBJ2-1; D gene uncertain. CDR1 and CDR2 (germline): MNHNY, SVGAGI (reference sequence). The CDR3 contains 12 residues. The V gene lost 5 bases and the J gene lost 7 bases, with 9 bases spanning the gap. In DNA form, the CDR3 reads TGTGCCAGCAGTCCTTATGGGAATGAGCAGTTCTTC. Translation gives CASSPYGNEQFF.

The chain links TRBV11-2 to TRBJ1-1; 8 bases map to TRBD1. Per germline, CDR1 SGHAT and CDR2 FQNNGV. CDR3 size: 14 residues. Losses at the gene ends were 7 bases for V and 6 bases for J; bases not matched to a gene: 10. The CDR3 coding sequence is TGTGCCAGCACCCCGGACAGGGAAAGCTCTGAAGCTTTCTTT. Translated: CASTPDRESSEAFF.

This chain uses TRBV2 with TRBJ1-2, with TRBD1 as a possible D gene (5 bases). Germline loops: CDR1 SNHLY, CDR2 FYNNEI. This CDR3 is built from 14 residues. Trimming took off 3 bases at V and 2 bases at J, with 10 bases between the two ends. CDR3 coding DNA: TGTGCCAGCAGTGACGGTTGGGGGAACTATGGCTACACCTTC. Encoded protein: CASSDGWGNYGYTF.

The chain joins TRBV5-6 to TRBJ1-2; a weak D match, TRBD1 (5 bases). CDR1 and CDR2 from the germline V gene are SGHDT and YYEEEE. CDR3 size: 14 residues. Trimming shortened V by 6 bases and J by 4 bases, and 16 bases separated the two germline ends. CDR3 residues: CASTKTKTVYGYTF. As DNA, the CDR3 is TGTGCCAGCACCAAAACAAAGACAGTCTATGGCTACACCTTC.

The chain combines TRBV6-1 with TRBJ1-4; D gene uncertain. The V gene's germline CDR1 is MNHNS and CDR2 SASEGT. V lost 4 bases and J lost 7, with 13 bases in between. CDR3 size: 14 residues. CDR3 DNA sequence: TGTGCCAGCAGTGGCGGGGATGGGGTTGAAAAACTGTTTTTT. Protein: CASSGGDGVEKLFF.